The present entry profiles one TCR beta chain with its context. The antigen is undetermined. CDR3 size: 15 residues. V was trimmed by 6 bases and J by 4 bases, leaving 19 bases between them. CDR1 is MDHEN and CDR2 is SYDVKM in the germline V gene. The PCR had 60 Vbeta and 13 Jbeta primers. Repertoires were generated with immunoSEQ multiplex PCR, while TCRdb's copy carries only in-frame clones and drops some. The sample records roughly 100,000 clones, approximately 71% being singletons. The source of the sample is a study of cytomegalovirus exposure and HLA in healthy donors. Study outcomes and limitations: Most TCRs appeared rarely, but some public TCRs recurred in many donors. Per a prior analysis, the majority of TCR beta V segments were productive roughly 90% or roughly 30% of the time. Among TCR beta chains of equal frequency, HLA-associated ones were more clonally expanded in a later analysis. Presence/absence analyses took donor sequencing depth as roughly uniform.

The sequenced sample was PBMCs. The rearrangement joins TRBV28 to TRBJ2-7; weak D call: TRBD1 (9 bases). This clonotype was obtained from a male donor in good health and CMV-seropositive. CDR3 sequence: CASSRGGQGRYEQYF. Here the CDR3 DNA reads TGTGCCAGCAGCCGGGGGGGACAGGGTAGGTACGAGCAGTACTTC.